Detailed here is one T cell receptor (beta chain). These data belong to a study of T cells in Graves' hyperthyroidism and ophthalmopathy. RNA transcripts yielded amplified TCR beta CDR3 regions. In the first-round RT-PCR of the TCR CDR3, the HTBI primer set was used. TCRdb fed the multiplex PCR reads into MiXCR, producing one record per CDR3 protein. The table lists about 550,000 distinct CDR3 sequences, roughly 20% of them singletons. Graves' hyperthyroidism was deemed stable absent ophthalmopathy progression within 18 months. Hyperthyroidism patients were newly diagnosed, had disease duration under 2 months, and were aged 18 to 65 years. V lost 7 bases and J 5 bases, leaving 12 bases between the germline ends. CDR1 and CDR2 (germline): MDHEN, SYDVKM. The CDR3 is made up of 12 amino acids.

The chain uses TRBV28 and TRBJ2-7; tentatively, D is TRBD1 (6 bases). The clonotype was recovered from a man aged 18 to 29 with Graves' hyperthyroidism. The source material was blood. The CDR3 nucleotides read TGTGCCAGCATGCACAGGGTCCACGAGCAGTACTTC. Encoded protein: CASMHRVHEQYF.